The entry below describes one TCR beta chain. Assay: immunoSEQ multiplex PCR; the TCRdb copy retains only in-frame clones and omits some. The sample shows about 410,000 clones, roughly 90% of them seen only once. The sample is drawn from a study of blood T cell repertoires in COVID-19. Trimming shortened V by 2 bases and J by 5 bases, and 13 bases separated the two germline ends. Germline assignment: CDR1 MDHEN and CDR2 SYDVKM. CDR3 length: 14 residues. Those who participated ranged in age from roughly 18 to 90 years and resided in around 22 US areas. Symptom resolution, clearance, or two negative PCRs marked the recovered donors of Cohort 3.

The receptor comes from a woman in her 30s who had recovered from COVID-19. V gene TRBV28 combines with J gene TRBJ2-7; possibly TRBD2 for D (5 bases). Source material: PBMCs or T cells enriched from blood (not recorded which). CDR3 region: CASSLLRGYHEQYF. The CDR3 DNA sequence: TGTGCCAGCAGTTTACTCCGGGGTTACCACGAGCAGTACTTC.